This TCR beta chain was identified during a study of T cells after yellow fever vaccination (dated by TCRdb to between 2019 and 2020). Regarding the study in general: Libraries from fractions with low cell numbers were prepared with the SMART-Seq v4 Ultra Low Input RNA kit. Bulk PBMC replicates and cell subsets were isolated from blood drawn at multiple timepoints before and after both primary and secondary immunization. Bulk TCR alpha and beta repertoires were sequenced longitudinally to track T-cell clones before and after primary and booster YFV17D yellow fever vaccination. Two healthy male donors, one aged 18 to 30 and one aged 30 to 40 years, were included in the cohort.

The full study reports these points: Because the study included only a couple of donors, the extent to which the findings can be generalized is limited. Most clones expanded after primary vaccination (almost 97% of CD4 and around 89% of CD8) were re-detected after the booster, suggesting that broad memory maintenance occurred. Because abundant contaminating clonotypes from the bulk population could be contained in FACS-sorted repertoires, computational filtering was required. A small fraction of clonotypes showed up in both the CD4 and CD8 compartments, probably as a result of convergent recombination. The secondary T-cell response was weaker than the primary response but faster, peaking on day 5 instead of day 15.

Per the germline V gene, MNHEY is the CDR1 and SVGEGT is the CDR2. From cysteine to phenylalanine, the CDR3 is 14 amino acids long. The sequence is cut down to CDR3 DNA, 42 bases in frame from base 1. A distance of 19 bases separates the germline ends of V and J, which lose 10 bases and 6 bases respectively. Synthesis of TCR cDNA relied on 5'RACE template switching, a step that introduced a universal primer site along with unique molecular identifiers. cDNA synthesis was primed from both the TCR alpha and TCR beta constant segments. Two PCR steps were used to amplify libraries, with sample barcodes and sequencing adapters being added in the second step. Libraries were sequenced on Illumina HiSeq 2500 (2x100 bp) or NovaSeq (2x150 bp). The source study handled its data this way. MIGEC was used to demultiplex reads and collapse the reads into UMI consensus sequences, and MiXCR was used for V(D)J alignment. Using edgeR on replicate PBMC samples, clonotypes were called vaccine-responding if FDR was below 0.01 and the log2 fold change was above 5 up to day 15. Each bulk clonotype was labeled CD4 or CD8 based on which sequenced repertoire, CD4 or CD8, contained the clonotype at higher abundance. TCRdb reprocessing: public reads trimmed at Q25 with fastp, clones called with MiXCR, in-frame beta chains kept. Each entry is one CDR3 protein sequence, shown with its most common DNA and genes. For this entry, the V and J calls and clone size follow TCRdb and not the study's own pipeline. The sample table shows 500,000 to 650,000 distinct CDR3 sequences, and around a sixth are seen once. The top ten constitute 15% to 20% of the sample.

There are a few counts of this clonotype. Its recognized antigen is unknown. No much larger clone exists at a distance of one base, and base qualities are not known. The treatment or condition label here, explained by the study, means: live attenuated yellow fever vaccine strain. At each blood-draw timepoint, two biological replicates of bulk PBMCs were obtained. PBMCs were isolated from peripheral blood using a standard Ficoll-Paque protocol. TriZol was used to extract RNA from bulk PBMCs, CD4 and CD8 fractions, and dextramer-positive and dextramer-negative fractions. The sequence is built from TRBV6-2 or TRBV6-3 and TRBJ1-5, with TRBD1 as a weak D call on 5 bases. This TCR came from a man younger than 35 who received the YFV17D yellow fever vaccine. The input for sequencing was PBMCs, taken around 5 days after the first yellow fever vaccination. The encoded CDR3 is CATQTAARTQPQHF. The bases read TGTGCCACCCAGACAGCGGCGAGGACTCAGCCCCAGCATTTT.